This entry describes one TCR beta chain. The sample belongs to a study of blood T cell repertoires in COVID-19. The wider study: Samples taken during acute and convalescent COVID-19 were collected in the United States, Italy and Spain. PBMCs, B-cell-depleted T cells, or T cells were the source of the cDNA or gDNA that made up the material.

Original data processing: Estimation of nucleated cell counts was performed using reference gene primer amplification. Profiled with immunoSEQ multiplex PCR; TCRdb holds only in-frame clones, not every one. For V, J and clone size, that table is used; D and trimming come from the DNA. Among hundreds of thousands of clones listed, around four fifths were seen once. The CDR3 is 14 residues long. The germline V gene has CDR1 ENHRY and CDR2 SYGVKD. V shed 5 bases and J shed 4 bases, with 12 bases lying between them. The chain carries TRBV10-3 and TRBJ1-3; TRBD1 is a possible D gene (6 bases). This TCR was recovered from a woman between 40 and 55 years old with active or convalescent COVID-19. The sequencing sample was made of peripheral blood. The CDR3 DNA follows: TGTGCCATCAGTTCGGGGGGCCAGGGAAACACCATATATTTT. Translated: CAISSGGQGNTIYF.